These T cell receptor beta chains were read from a single sample in a study of CD8+ T cells in alopecia areata. Repertoires were generated with immunoSEQ multiplex PCR, while TCRdb's copy carries only in-frame clones and drops some. The data contain about 140,000 clones, around 54% of them singletons. Sequencing input: CD4+ T cells sorted from blood. Receptor source: a human donor in good health. Each CDR3 is given with its conserved first and last residue. Fields, in order: clone size, V gene, CDR3 length, J gene, D gene, CDR3 DNA, CDR3 protein. D genes are given only for firm matches. Part of the rows lack a size; the others show once, few, many or a class for expanded clones.

.	TRBV7-9	12	TRBJ1-2	TRBD1	TGTGCCGGGGGCCGACAGGGGCGAGGCTACACCTTC	CAGGRQGRGYTF
.	TRBV7-2	15	TRBJ2-5	.	TGTGCCAGCAGTTCCCCTCGCCAGCCTCAAGAGACCCAGTACTTC	CASSSPRQPQETQYF
.	TRBV9	14	TRBJ2-7	.	TGTGCCAGCAGCGTAGGTTACGGGCACGCCGAGCAGTACTTC	CASSVGYGHAEQYF
.	TRBV2	15	TRBJ1-5	.	TGTGCCAGCAGTGAAGGGTACCATAGCAATCAGCCCCAGCATTTT	CASSEGYHSNQPQHF
.	TRBV28	12	TRBJ1-2	.	TGTGCCAGCAGTTTATCGGGGGGTGGCTACACCTTC	CASSLSGGGYTF
.	TRBV6-5	14	TRBJ1-2	.	TGTGCCAGCAGTTCCCCCGGGAGGGCTAATGGCTACACCTTC	CASSSPGRANGYTF
.	TRBV19	13	TRBJ2-2	.	TGTGCCAGTAGTTCCAGGGGTAACGGGGAGCTGTTTTTT	CASSSRGNGELFF
.	TRBV29-1	11	TRBJ1-1	.	TGCAGTGTAGGGGCGAACACTGAAGCTTTCTTT	CSVGANTEAFF
.	TRBV6-1	14	TRBJ1-5	.	TGTGCCAGCATGGAATACGTTGGATATCAGCCCCAGCATTTT	CASMEYVGYQPQHF
.	TRBV15	14	TRBJ2-5	.	TGTGCCACCAGCACAGGTCAGGGGCTGGAGACCCAGTACTTC	CATSTGQGLETQYF
.	TRBV29-1	13	TRBJ2-1	.	TGCAGCGGTAGACTAGGGATCTACAATGAGCAGTTCTTC	CSGRLGIYNEQFF
.	TRBV11-2	17	TRBJ2-1	TRBD2	TGTGCCAGCGCTCGGGGACTAGCGGGAGGGCAACTCGTGAAGCAGTTCTTC	CASARGLAGGQLVKQFF
.	TRBV5-1	10	TRBJ1-1	.	TGCGCCAGCCCCGAGCCTGAAGCTTTCTTT	CASPEPEAFF
.	TRBV27	15	TRBJ2-1	.	TGTGCCAGCAGTTTAATAGGGCTCGGCTACGGTGAGCAGTTCTTC	CASSLIGLGYGEQFF
.	TRBV30	13	TRBJ1-2	.	TGTGCCTGGAGTTTTGGAGAACTATCTGGCTACACCTTC	CAWSFGELSGYTF
.	TRBV29-1	16	TRBJ2-3	TRBD2	TGCAGCGTTGGATCGAAGGGACTAGCGGCAGGAGATACGCAGTATTTT	CSVGSKGLAAGDTQYF
.	TRBV2	15	TRBJ1-5	.	TGTGCCAGCAGTGAGGGGCCGGGGAGCAATCAGCCCCAGCATTTT	CASSEGPGSNQPQHF
few	TRBV30	12	TRBJ2-2	.	TGTGCCTGGTCAAAGGGTTCCGGGGAGCTGTTTTTT	CAWSKGSGELFF
few	TRBV15	14	TRBJ1-1	.	TGTGCCACCAGCAGAGTTGGGGGGCGCCCTGAAGCTTTCTTT	CATSRVGGRPEAFF
.	TRBV5-1	13	TRBJ1-2	TRBD1	TGCGCCAGCAGCTTGGGACAGGGGAATGGCTACACCTTC	CASSLGQGNGYTF
.	TRBV29-1	14	TRBJ1-5	TRBD1	TGCAGCGTACTGACAGGGGATATGTATCAGCCCCAGCATTTT	CSVLTGDMYQPQHF
.	TRBV7-9	13	TRBJ2-7	.	TGTGCCAGCAGCCTAGGCCGCGTGCTCGAGCAGTACTTC	CASSLGRVLEQYF
.	TRBV5-1	13	TRBJ1-1	.	TGCGCCAGCAGCTTGGCCGTAAACACTGAAGCTTTCTTT	CASSLAVNTEAFF
.	TRBV20-1	11	TRBJ2-5	.	TGCAGTGCTAGATCGCTAGAGACCCAGTACTTC	CSARSLETQYF
few	TRBV19	12	TRBJ1-1	.	TGTGCCACCTCGACCCGGCAGGGTGAAGCTTTCTTT	CATSTRQGEAFF
few	TRBV29-1	14	TRBJ2-7	.	TGCAGCGTTGGTCTACAACCATACGGCTACGAGCAGTACTTC	CSVGLQPYGYEQYF
few	TRBV9	10	TRBJ2-7	.	TGTGCCAGCTACCGCTACGAGCAGTACTTC	CASYRYEQYF
few	TRBV7-9	14	TRBJ1-2	.	TGTGCCAGCAGACCCGAAGGGAGGGTTAGAGGCTACACCTTC	CASRPEGRVRGYTF
.	TRBV29-1	11	TRBJ1-2	.	TGCAGCGTTGCTGGGGGAAACGGCTACACCTTC	CSVAGGNGYTF
.	TRBV7-6	14	TRBJ2-1	TRBD2	TGTGCCAGCAGCTTTAGCGGGACAACGACTGAGCAGTTCTTC	CASSFSGTTTEQFF